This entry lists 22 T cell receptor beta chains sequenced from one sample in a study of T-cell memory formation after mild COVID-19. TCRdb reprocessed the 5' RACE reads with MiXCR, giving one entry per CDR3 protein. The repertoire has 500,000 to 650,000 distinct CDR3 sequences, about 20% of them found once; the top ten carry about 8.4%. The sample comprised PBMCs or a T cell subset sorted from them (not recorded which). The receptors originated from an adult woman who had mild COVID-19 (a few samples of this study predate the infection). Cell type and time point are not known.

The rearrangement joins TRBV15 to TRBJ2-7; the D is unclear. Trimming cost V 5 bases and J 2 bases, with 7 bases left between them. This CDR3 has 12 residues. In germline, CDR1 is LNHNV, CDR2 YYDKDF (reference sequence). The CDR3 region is CATSRTPYEQYF. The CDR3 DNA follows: TGTGCCACCAGCCGAACTCCCTACGAGCAGTACTTC.

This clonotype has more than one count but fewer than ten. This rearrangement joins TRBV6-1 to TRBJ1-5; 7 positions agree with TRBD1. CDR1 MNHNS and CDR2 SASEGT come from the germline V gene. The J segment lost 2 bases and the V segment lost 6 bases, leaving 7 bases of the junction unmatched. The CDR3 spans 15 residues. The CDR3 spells CASRGDRAGNQPQHF. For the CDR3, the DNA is TGTGCCAGCAGGGGAGACAGGGCCGGCAATCAGCCCCAGCATTTT.

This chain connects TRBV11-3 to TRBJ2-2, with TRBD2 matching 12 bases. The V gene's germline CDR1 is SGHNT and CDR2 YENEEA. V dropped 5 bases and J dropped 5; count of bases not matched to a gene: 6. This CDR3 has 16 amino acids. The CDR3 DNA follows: TGTGCCAGCAGCGGTACCGGGACTAGCGGGACCGGGGAGCTGTTTTTT. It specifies CASSGTGTSGTGELFF.

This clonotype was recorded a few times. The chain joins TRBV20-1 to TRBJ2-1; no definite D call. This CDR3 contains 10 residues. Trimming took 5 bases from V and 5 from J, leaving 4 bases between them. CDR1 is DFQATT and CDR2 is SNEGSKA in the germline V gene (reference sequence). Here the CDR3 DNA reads TGCAGTGCTGGGAACAATGAGCAGTTCTTC. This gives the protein CSAGNNEQFF.

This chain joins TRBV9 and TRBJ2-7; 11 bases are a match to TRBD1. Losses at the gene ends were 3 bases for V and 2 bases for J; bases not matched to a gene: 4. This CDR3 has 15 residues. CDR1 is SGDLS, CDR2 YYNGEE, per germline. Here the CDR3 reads CASSGQGQGAYEQYF. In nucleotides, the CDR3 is TGTGCCAGCAGCGGCCAGGGACAGGGGGCCTACGAGCAGTACTTC.

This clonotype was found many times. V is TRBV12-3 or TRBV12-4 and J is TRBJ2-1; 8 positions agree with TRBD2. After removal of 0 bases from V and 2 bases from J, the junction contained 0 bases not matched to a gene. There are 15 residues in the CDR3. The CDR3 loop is CASSLAGLAYNEQFF. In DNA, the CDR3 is TGTGCCAGCAGTTTAGCGGGACTAGCCTACAATGAGCAGTTCTTC.

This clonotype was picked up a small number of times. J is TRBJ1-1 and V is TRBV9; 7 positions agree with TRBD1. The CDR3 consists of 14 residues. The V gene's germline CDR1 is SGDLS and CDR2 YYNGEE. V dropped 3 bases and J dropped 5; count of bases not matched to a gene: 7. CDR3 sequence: CASSATQGRTEAFF. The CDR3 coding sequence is TGTGCCAGCAGCGCAACACAGGGGAGGACTGAAGCTTTCTTT.

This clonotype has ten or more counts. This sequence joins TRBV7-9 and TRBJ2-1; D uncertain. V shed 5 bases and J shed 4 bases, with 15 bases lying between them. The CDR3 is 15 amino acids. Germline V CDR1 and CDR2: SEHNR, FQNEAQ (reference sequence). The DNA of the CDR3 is TGTGCCAGCAGCCCTTTAATGGGTGCGTACAATGAGCAGTTCTTC. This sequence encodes CASSPLMGAYNEQFF.

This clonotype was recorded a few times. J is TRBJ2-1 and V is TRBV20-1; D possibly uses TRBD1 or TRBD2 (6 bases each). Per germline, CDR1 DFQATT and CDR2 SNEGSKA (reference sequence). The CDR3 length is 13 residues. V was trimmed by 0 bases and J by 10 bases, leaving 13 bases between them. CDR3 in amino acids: CSARDQGLAEQFF. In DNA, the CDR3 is TGCAGTGCTAGAGATCAGGGGCTAGCGGAGCAGTTCTTC.

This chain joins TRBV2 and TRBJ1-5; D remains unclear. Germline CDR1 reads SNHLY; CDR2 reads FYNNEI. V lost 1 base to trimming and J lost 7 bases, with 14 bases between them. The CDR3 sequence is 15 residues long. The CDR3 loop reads CASSEVVISDQPQHF. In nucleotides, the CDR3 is TGTGCCAGCAGTGAAGTGGTTATATCCGACCAGCCCCAGCATTTT.

For the CDR3, the DNA is TGTGCCATCCGTTTGGTGGACTCCTACAATGAGCAGTTCTTC. The encoded protein is CAIRLVDSYNEQFF. The gene calls are TRBV7-9 and TRBJ2-1; unclear D gene. V dropped 10 bases and J dropped 0 bases, with 13 bases sitting between them. The CDR3 extends over 14 amino acids. CDR1 is SEHNR and CDR2 is FQNEAQ in the germline V gene (reference sequence).

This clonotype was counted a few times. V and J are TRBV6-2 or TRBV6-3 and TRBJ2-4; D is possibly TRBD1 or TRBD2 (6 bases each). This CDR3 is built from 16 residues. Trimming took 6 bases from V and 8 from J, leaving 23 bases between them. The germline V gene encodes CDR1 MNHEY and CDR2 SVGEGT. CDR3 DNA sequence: TGTGCCAGCAGCCAAGGGGGGAGGCTCTTTCTGGACATTCAGTACTTC. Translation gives CASSQGGRLFLDIQYF.

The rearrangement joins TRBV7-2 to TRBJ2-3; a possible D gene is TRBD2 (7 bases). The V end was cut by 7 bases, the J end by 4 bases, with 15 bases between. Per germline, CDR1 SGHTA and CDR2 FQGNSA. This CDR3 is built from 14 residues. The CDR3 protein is CASTLGGAADTQYF. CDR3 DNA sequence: TGTGCCAGCACCCTGGGGGGGGCCGCAGATACGCAGTATTTT.

CDR3 bases: TGCGCCAGCAGCTCACCTGGGGCACTCCAAGAGACCCAGTACTTC. It translates to CASSSPGALQETQYF. The V and J genes are TRBV5-1 and TRBJ2-5; D is perhaps TRBD1 (5 bases). V was pared by 3 bases and J by 1 base, with 13 bases between. CDR3 length: 15 amino acids. Germline CDR1 SGHRS, CDR2 YFSETQ.

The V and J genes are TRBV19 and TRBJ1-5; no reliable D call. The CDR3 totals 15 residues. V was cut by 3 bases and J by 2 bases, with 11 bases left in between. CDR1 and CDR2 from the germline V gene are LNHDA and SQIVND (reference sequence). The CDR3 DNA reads TGTGCCAGTAGTATCTTTCCAGGACGCAATCAGCCCCAGCATTTT. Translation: CASSIFPGRNQPQHF.

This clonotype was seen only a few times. The CDR3: CSAIFPQGYTDTQYF. The CDR3 bases are TGCAGTGCTATCTTCCCCCAGGGTTATACAGATACGCAGTATTTT. V usage is TRBV20-1 and J usage is TRBJ2-3; TRBD1 is a possible D gene (5 bases). The CDR3 contains 15 residues. Germline CDR1 and CDR2: DFQATT and SNEGSKA (reference sequence). Deletions cut 4 bases from V and 3 bases from J, with 17 bases between.

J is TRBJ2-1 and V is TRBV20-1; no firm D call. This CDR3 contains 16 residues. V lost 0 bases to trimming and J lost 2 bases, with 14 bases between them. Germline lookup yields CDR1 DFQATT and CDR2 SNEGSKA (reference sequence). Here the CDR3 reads CSARDRSGVPYNEQFF. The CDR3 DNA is TGCAGTGCTAGAGATCGGTCCGGAGTACCCTACAATGAGCAGTTCTTC.

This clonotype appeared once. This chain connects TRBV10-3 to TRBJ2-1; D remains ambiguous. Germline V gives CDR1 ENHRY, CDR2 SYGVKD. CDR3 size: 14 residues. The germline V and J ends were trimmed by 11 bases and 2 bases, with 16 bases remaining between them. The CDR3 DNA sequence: TGTGCCGCGACCACTCCGACCGCCTACAATGAGCAGTTCTTC. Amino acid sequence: CAATTPTAYNEQFF.

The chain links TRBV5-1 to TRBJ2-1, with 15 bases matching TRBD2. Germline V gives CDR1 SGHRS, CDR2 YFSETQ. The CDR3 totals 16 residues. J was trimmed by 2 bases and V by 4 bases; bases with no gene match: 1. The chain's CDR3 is CASSRTSGGAYNEQFF. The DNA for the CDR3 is TGCGCCAGCAGCAGGACTAGCGGGGGGGCCTACAATGAGCAGTTCTTC.

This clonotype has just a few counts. CDR3 bases: TGCAGTGCTCCCGGGGGTCTCGAGCAGTACTTC. This translates into CSAPGGLEQYF. The chain employs TRBV20-1 and TRBJ2-7, with a possible D match to TRBD2 (6 bases). Per germline, CDR1 DFQATT and CDR2 SNEGSKA (reference sequence). This CDR3 has 11 residues. V was clipped by 5 bases and J by 6 bases, with 11 bases between them.

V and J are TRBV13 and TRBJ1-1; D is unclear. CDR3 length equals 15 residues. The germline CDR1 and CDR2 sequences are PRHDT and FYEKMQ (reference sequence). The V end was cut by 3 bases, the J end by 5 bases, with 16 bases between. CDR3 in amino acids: CASSFKQGRETEAFF. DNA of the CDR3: TGTGCCAGCAGCTTTAAACAAGGGAGGGAGACTGAAGCTTTCTTT.

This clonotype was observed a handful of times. The CDR3 DNA follows: TGCAGTGCTAGAGATGGACAGGGGGATGGAAAGACCCAGTACTTC. Its protein is CSARDGQGDGKTQYF. The J gene is TRBJ2-5, the V gene TRBV20-1; 10 bases align to TRBD1. This CDR3 is 15 amino acids long. Germline CDR1 DFQATT, CDR2 SNEGSKA (reference sequence). The ends lost 0 bases at V and 6 bases at J; junction bases unmatched: 7.